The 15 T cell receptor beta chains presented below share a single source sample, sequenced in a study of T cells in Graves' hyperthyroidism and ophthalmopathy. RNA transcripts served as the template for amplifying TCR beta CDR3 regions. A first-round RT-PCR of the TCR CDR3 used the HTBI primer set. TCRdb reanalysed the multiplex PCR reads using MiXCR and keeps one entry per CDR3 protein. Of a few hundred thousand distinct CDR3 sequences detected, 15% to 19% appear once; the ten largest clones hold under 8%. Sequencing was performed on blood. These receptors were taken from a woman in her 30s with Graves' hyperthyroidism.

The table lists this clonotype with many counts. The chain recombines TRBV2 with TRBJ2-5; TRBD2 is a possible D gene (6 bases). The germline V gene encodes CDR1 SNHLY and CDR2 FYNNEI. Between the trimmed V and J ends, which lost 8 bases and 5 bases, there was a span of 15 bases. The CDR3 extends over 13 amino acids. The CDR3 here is CASWAGLDETQYF. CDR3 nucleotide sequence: TGTGCCAGCTGGGCGGGGCTCGACGAGACCCAGTACTTC.

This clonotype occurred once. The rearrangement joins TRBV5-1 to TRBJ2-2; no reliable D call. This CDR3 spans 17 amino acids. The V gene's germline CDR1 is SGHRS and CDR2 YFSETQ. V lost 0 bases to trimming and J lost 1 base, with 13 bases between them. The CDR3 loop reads CASSLVELSENTGELFF. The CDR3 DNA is TGCGCCAGCAGCTTGGTGGAGCTGAGTGAGAACACCGGGGAGCTGTTTTTT.

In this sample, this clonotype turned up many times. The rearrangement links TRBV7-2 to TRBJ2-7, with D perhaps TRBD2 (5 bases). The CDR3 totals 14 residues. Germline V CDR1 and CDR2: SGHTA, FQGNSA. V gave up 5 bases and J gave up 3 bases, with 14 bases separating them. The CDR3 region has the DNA TGTGCCAGCAGCGACGGAGGTGGCAACTACGAGCAGTACTTC. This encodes CASSDGGGNYEQYF.

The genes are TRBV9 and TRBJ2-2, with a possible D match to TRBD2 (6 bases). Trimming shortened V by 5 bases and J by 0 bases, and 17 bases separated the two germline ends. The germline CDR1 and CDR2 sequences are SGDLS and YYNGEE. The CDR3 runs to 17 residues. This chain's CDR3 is CASSPFRGTPNTGELFF. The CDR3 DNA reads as TGTGCCAGCAGTCCTTTTCGCGGGACTCCGAACACCGGGGAGCTGTTTTTT. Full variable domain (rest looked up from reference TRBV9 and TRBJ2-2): DSGVTQTPKHLITATGQRVTLRCSPRSGDLSVYWYQQSLDQGLQFLIQYYNGEERAKGNILERFSAQQFPDLHSELNLSSLELGDSALYFCASSPFRGTPNTGELFFGEGSRLTVL.

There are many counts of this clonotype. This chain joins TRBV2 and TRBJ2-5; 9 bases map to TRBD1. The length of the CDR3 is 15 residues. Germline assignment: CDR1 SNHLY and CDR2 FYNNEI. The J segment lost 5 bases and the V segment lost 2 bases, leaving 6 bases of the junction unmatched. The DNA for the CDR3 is TGTGCCAGCAGTGAATTACAGGGGGCGGGGGAGACCCAGTACTTC. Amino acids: CASSELQGAGETQYF.

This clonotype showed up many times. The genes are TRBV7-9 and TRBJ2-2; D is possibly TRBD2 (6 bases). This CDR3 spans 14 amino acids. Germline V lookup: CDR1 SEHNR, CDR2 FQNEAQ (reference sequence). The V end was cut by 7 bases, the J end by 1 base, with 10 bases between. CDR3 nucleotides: TGTGCCAGCACCCCGGGGGTGAACACCGGGGAGCTGTTTTTT. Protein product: CASTPGVNTGELFF.

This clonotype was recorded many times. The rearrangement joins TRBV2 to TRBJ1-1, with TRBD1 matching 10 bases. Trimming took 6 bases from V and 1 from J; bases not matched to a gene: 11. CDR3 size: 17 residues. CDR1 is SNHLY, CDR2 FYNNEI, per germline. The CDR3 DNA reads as TGTGCCAGCAGCCGACACCGGGACAGGGGTACGAACACTGAAGCTTTCTTT. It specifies CASSRHRDRGTNTEAFF. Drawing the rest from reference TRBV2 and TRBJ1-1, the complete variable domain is EPEVTQTPSHQVTQMGQEVILRCVPISNHLYFYWYRQILGQKVEFLVSFYNNEISEKSEIFDDQFSVERPDGSNFTLKIRSTKLEDSAMYFCASSRHRDRGTNTEAFFGQGTRLTVV.

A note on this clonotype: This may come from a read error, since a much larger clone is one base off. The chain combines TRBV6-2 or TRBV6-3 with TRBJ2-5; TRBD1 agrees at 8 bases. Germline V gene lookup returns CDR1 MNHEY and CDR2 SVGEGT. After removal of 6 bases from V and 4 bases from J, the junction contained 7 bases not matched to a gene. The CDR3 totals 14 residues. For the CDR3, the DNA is TGTGCCAGCAGGGTAGACAGGGGATCAGAGACCCAGTACTTC. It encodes CASRVDRGSETQYF.

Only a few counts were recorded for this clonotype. In DNA, the CDR3 is TGTGCCAGCAGTGCCTTTGGCAGCCAAAACATTCAGTACTTC. Its translation: CASSAFGSQNIQYF. V usage is TRBV7-2 and J usage is TRBJ2-4, with D hard to call. Germline V lookup: CDR1 SGHTA, CDR2 FQGNSA. The germline V and J ends were trimmed by 6 bases and 5 bases, with 14 bases remaining between them. The CDR3 runs 14 residues.

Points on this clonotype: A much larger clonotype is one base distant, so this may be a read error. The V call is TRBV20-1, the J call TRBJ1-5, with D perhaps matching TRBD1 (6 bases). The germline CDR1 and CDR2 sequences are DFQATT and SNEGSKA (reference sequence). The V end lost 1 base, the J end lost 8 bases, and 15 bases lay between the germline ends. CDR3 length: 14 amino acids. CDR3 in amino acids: CSARGGWGAKPQHF. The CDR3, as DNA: TGCAGTGCTAGAGGGGGATGGGGGGCCAAGCCCCAGCATTTT.

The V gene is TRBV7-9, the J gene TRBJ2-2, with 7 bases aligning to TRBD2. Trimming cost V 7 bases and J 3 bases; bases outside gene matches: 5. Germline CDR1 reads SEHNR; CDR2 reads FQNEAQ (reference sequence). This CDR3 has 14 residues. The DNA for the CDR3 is TGTGCCAGCAAGGGGAGGGCCGACACCGGGGAGCTGTTTTTT. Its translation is CASKGRADTGELFF.

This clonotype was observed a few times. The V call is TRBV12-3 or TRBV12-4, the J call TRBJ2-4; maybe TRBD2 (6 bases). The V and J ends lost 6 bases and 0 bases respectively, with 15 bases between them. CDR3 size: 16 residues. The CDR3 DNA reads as TGTGCCAGCAGCAGAACTAGCCTCCTAGCCAAAAACATTCAGTACTTC. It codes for CASSRTSLLAKNIQYF.

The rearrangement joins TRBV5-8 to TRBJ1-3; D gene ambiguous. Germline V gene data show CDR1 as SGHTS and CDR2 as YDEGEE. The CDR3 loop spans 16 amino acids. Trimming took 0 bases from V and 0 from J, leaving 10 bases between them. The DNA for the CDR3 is TGTGCCAGCAGCTTGGTTACGCCGAGCTCTGGAAACACCATATATTTT. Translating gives CASSLVTPSSGNTIYF.

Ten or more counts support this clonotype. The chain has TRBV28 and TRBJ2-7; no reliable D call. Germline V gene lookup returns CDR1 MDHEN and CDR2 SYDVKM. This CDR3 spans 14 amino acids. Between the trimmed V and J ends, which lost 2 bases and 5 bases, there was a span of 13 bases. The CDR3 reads CASSLILLAHEQYF. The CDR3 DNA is TGTGCCAGCAGTTTAATCCTCCTTGCCCACGAGCAGTACTTC.

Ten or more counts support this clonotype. The CDR3 loop reads CASSSPGDGYNEQFF. DNA of the CDR3: TGTGCCAGCAGTTCCCCAGGGGACGGTTACAATGAGCAGTTCTTC. The V call is TRBV28, the J call TRBJ2-1, with a tentative D call TRBD1 (6 bases). Trimming stripped 4 bases from V and 4 bases from J, with 14 bases between. The length of the CDR3 is 15 residues. The germline V gene has CDR1 MDHEN and CDR2 SYDVKM. Using reference TRBV28 and TRBJ2-1 for the parts outside the CDR3, the full variable domain is DVKVTQSSRYLVKRTGEKVFLECVQDMDHENMFWYRQDPGLGLRLIYFSYDVKMKEKGDIPEGYSVSREKKERFSLILESASTNQTSMYLCASSSPGDGYNEQFFGPGTRLTVL.